This T cell receptor (beta chain) emerged from a study of beta chain features in type 1 diabetes. Study-wide points: For Type 1 diabetes patients, all four CD4+ subsets carried TCRB CDR3s that were moderately but significantly shorter.

The isolated RNA, all of it, was reverse transcribed, so expressed TCRB transcripts were what got sequenced. TCRdb's table, derived via immunoSEQ multiplex PCR, lists solely in-frame clones and lacks some. In the table there are about 400,000 clones, over 9.5% of which are singletons. Germline values: CDR1 WSHSY, CDR2 SAAADI. Between the trimmed V and J ends, which lost 6 bases and 3 bases, there was a span of 16 bases. The CDR3 covers 15 residues. In the case of this clone: As yet, its antigen is unknown.

The TCR originated in a woman aged 18 to 35 with type 1 diabetes. J is TRBJ2-3 and V is TRBV10-2; perhaps TRBD1 as D (8 bases). The sequenced sample consisted of naive CD4+ T cells from blood. The CDR3 nucleotides are TGCGCCAGCAGCGGACAGGGAGGGTTTACAGATACGCAGTATTTT. The encoded protein is CASSGQGGFTDTQYF.